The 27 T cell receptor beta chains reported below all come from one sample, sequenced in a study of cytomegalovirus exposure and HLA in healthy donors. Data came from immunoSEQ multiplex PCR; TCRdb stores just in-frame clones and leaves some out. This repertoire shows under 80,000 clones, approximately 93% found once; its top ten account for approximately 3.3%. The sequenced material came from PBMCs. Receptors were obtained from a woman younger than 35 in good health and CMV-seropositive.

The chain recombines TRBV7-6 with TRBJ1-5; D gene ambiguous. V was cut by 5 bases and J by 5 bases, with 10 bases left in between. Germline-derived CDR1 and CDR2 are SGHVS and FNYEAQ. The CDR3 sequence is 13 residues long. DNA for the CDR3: TGTGCCAGCAGCCTCTTTCCAGATCAGCCCCAGCATTTT. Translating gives CASSLFPDQPQHF.

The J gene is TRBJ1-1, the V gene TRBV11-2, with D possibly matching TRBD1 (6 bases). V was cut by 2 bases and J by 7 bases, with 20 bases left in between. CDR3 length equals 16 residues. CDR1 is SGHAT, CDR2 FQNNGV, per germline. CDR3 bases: TGTGCCAGCAGCTTAAGGCCGCGGGGGCGACTCGGTGAAGCTTTCTTT. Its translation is CASSLRPRGRLGEAFF. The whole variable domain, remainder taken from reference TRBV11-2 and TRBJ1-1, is EAGVAQSPRYKIIEKRQSVAFWCNPISGHATLYWYQQILGQGPKLLIQFQNNGVVDDSQLPKDRFSAERLKGVDSTLKIQPAKLEDSAVYLCASSLRPRGRLGEAFFGQGTRLTVV.

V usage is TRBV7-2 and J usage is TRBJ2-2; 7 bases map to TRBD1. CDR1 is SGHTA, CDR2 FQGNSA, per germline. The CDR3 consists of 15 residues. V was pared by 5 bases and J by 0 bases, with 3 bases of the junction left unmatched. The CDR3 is CASSVGQANTGELFF. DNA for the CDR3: TGTGCCAGCAGCGTAGGACAGGCGAACACCGGGGAGCTGTTTTTT.

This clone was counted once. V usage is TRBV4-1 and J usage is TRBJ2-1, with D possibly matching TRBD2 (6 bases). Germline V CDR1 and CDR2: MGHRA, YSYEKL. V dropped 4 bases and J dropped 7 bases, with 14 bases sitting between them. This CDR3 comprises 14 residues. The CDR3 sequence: CASSPGLIGNEQFF. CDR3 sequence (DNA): TGCGCCAGCAGCCCAGGACTAATAGGGAATGAGCAGTTCTTC.

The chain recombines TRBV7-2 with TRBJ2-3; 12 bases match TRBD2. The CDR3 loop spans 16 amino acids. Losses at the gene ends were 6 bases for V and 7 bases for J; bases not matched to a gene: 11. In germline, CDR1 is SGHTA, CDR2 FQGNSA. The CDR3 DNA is TGTGCCAGCAGTCTTCTATCGACTAGCGGGAGCCATACGCAGTATTTT. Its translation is CASSLLSTSGSHTQYF. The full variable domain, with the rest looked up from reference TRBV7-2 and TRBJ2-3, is GAGVSQSPSNKVTEKGKDVELRCDPISGHTALYWYRQSLGQGLEFLIYFQGNSAPDKSGLPSDRFSAERTGGSVSTLTIQRTQQEDSAVYLCASSLLSTSGSHTQYFGPGTRLTVL.

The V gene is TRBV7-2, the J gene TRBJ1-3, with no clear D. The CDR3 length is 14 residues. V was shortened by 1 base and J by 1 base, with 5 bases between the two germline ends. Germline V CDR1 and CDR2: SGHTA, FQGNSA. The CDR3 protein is CASSLGGSGNTIYF. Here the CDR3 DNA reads TGTGCCAGCAGCTTAGGCGGGTCTGGAAACACCATATATTTT.

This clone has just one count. The CDR3, as DNA: TGTGCCAGCAGCCTTGCGGGACTAGCTGCCTACAATGAGCAGTTCTTC. Protein product: CASSLAGLAAYNEQFF. The V and J genes are TRBV14 and TRBJ2-1, with TRBD2 matching 9 bases. This CDR3 is 16 amino acids long. Germline-derived CDR1 and CDR2 are SGHDN and FVKESK. After removal of 4 bases from V and 2 bases from J, the junction contained 6 bases not matched to a gene.

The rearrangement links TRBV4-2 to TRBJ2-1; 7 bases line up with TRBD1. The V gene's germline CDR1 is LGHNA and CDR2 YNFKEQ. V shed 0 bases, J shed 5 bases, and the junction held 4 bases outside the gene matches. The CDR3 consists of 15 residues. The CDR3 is CASSQDEGAHNEQFF. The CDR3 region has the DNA TGTGCCAGCAGCCAAGACGAGGGGGCGCACAATGAGCAGTTCTTC.

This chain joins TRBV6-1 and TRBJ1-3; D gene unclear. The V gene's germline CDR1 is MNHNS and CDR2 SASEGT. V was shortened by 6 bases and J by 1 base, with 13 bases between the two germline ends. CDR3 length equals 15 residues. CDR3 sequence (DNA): TGTGCCAGCAGAGCCTACCCGGAGTCTGGAAACACCATATATTTT. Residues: CASRAYPESGNTIYF.

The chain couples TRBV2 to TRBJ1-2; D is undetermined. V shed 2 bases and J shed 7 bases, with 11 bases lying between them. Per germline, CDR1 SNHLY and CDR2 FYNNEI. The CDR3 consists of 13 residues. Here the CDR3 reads CASSERLTFGYTF. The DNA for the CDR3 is TGTGCCAGCAGTGAACGACTTACCTTTGGCTACACCTTC. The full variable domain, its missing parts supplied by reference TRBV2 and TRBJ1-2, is EPEVTQTPSHQVTQMGQEVILRCVPISNHLYFYWYRQILGQKVEFLVSFYNNEISEKSEIFDDQFSVERPDGSNFTLKIRSTKLEDSAMYFCASSERLTFGYTFGSGTRLTVV.

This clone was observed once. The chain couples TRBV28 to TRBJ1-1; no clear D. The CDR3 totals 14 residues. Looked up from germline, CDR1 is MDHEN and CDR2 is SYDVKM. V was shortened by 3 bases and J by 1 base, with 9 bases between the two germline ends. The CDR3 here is CASSFSEGNTEAFF. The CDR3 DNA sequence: TGTGCCAGCAGTTTTAGCGAAGGGAACACTGAAGCTTTCTTT.

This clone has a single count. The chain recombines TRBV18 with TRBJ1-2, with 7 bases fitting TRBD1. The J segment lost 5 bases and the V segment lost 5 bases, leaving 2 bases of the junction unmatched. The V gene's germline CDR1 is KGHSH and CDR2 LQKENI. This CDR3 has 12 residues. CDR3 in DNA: TGTGCCAGCTCAGGGACAGAGTATGGCTACACCTTC. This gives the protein CASSGTEYGYTF. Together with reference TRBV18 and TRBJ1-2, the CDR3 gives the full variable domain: NAGVMQNPRHLVRRRGQEARLRCSPMKGHSHVYWYRQLPEEGLKFMVYLQKENIIDESGMPKERFSAEFPKEGPSILRIQQVVRGDSAAYFCASSGTEYGYTFGSGTRLTVV.

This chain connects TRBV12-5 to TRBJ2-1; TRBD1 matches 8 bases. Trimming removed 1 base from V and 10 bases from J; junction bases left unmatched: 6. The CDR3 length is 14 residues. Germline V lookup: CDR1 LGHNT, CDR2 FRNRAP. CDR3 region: CASGLGQGLDEQFF. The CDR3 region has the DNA TGTGCTAGTGGTTTGGGACAGGGGCTAGACGAGCAGTTCTTC. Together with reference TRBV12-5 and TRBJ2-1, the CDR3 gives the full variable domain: DARVTQTPRHKVTEMGQEVTMRCQPILGHNTVFWYRQTMMQGLELLAYFRNRAPLDDSGMPKDRFSAEMPDATLATLKIQPSEPRDSAVYFCASGLGQGLDEQFFGPGTRLTVL.

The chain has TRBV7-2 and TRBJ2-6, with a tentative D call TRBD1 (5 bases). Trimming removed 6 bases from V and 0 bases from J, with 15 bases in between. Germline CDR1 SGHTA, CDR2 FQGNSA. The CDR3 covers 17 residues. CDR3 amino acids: CASSQSRVYSGANVLTF. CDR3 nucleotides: TGTGCCAGCAGTCAAAGCAGGGTCTACTCTGGGGCCAACGTCCTGACTTTC.

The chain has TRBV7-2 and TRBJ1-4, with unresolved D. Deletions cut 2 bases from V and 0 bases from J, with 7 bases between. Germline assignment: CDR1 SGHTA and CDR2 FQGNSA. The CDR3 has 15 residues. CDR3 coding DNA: TGTGCCAGCAGCTTAAGTCCGGCAACTAATGAAAAACTGTTTTTT. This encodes CASSLSPATNEKLFF.

The DNA for the CDR3 is TGCGCCAGCAGCTTATACCGAGAGGGGGCCGCTCGGTCCGGGGAGCTGTTTTTT. Amino acids: CASSLYREGAARSGELFF. The rearrangement joins TRBV5-1 to TRBJ2-2; 7 bases are shared with TRBD1. V lost 2 bases and J lost 6; bases outside the gene matches: 16. In germline, CDR1 is SGHRS, CDR2 YFSETQ. This CDR3 spans 18 amino acids.

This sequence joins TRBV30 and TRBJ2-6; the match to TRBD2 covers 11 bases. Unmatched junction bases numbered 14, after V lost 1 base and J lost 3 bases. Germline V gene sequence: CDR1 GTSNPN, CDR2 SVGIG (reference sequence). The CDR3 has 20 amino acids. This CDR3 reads CAWSEPLAGGRLGGANVLTF. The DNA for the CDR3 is TGTGCCTGGAGTGAGCCATTAGCGGGGGGGCGATTAGGTGGGGCCAACGTCCTGACTTTC.

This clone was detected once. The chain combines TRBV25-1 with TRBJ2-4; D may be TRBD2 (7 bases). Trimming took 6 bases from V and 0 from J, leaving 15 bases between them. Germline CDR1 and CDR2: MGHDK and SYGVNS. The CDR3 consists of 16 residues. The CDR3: CASSGRGGIAKNIQYF. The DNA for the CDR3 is TGTGCCAGCAGCGGAAGGGGGGGAATAGCCAAAAACATTCAGTACTTC.

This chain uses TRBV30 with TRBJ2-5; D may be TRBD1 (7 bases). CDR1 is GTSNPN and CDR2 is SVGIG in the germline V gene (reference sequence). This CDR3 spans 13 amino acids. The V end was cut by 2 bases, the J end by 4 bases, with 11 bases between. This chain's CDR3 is CAWSTQGGETQYF. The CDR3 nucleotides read TGTGCCTGGAGTACTCAGGGGGGAGAGACCCAGTACTTC. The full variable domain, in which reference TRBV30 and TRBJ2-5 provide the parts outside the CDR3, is SQTIHQWPATLVQPVGSPLSLECTVEGTSNPNLYWYRQAAGRGLQLLFYSVGIGQISSEVPQNLSASRPQDRQFILSSKKLLLSDSGFYLCAWSTQGGETQYFGPGTRLLVL.

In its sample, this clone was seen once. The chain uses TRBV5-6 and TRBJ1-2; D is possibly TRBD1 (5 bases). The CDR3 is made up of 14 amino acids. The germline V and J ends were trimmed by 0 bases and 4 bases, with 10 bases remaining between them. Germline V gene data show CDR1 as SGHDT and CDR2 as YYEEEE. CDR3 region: CASSLGQGSYGYTF. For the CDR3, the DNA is TGTGCCAGCAGCTTGGGGCAGGGATCCTATGGCTACACCTTC.

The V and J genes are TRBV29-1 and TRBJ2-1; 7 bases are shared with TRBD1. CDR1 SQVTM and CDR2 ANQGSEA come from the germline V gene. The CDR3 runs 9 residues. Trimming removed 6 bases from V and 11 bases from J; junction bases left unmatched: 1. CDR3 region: CSVGGQQFF. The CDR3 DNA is TGCAGCGTAGGGGGCCAGCAGTTCTTC.

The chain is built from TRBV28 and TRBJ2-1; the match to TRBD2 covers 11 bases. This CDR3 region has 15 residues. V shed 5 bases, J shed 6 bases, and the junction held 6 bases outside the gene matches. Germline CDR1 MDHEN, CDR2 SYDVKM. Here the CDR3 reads CASSEVAGGVNEQFF. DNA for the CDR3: TGTGCCAGCAGTGAAGTAGCGGGGGGGGTCAATGAGCAGTTCTTC.

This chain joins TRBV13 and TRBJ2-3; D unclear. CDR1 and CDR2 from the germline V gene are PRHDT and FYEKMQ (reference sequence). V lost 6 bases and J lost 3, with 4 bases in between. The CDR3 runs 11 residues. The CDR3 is CASSVTDTQYF. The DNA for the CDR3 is TGTGCCAGCAGTGTAACAGATACGCAGTATTTT.

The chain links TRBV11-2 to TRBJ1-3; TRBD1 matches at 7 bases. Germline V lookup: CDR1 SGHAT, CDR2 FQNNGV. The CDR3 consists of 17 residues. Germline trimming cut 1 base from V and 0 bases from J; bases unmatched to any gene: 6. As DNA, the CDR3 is TGTGCCAGCAGCTTAGGCGCAGGGGGAAGCTCTGGAAACACCATATATTTT. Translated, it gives CASSLGAGGSSGNTIYF.

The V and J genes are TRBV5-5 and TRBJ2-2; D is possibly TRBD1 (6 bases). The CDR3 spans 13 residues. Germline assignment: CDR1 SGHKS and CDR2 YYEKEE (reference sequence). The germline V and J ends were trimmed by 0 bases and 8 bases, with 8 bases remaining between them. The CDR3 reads CASSLADRGELFF. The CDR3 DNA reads TGTGCCAGCAGCTTGGCCGACAGGGGGGAGCTGTTTTTT.

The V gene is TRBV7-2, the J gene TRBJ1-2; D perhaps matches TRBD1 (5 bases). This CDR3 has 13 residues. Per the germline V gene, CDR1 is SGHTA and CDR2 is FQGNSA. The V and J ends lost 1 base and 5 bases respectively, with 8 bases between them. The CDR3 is CASSLGDSYGYTF. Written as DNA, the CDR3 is TGTGCCAGCAGCTTAGGGGACTCTTATGGCTACACCTTC.

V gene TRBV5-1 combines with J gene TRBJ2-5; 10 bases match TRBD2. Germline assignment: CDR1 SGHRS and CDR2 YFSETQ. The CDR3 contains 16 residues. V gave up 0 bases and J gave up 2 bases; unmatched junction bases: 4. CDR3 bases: TGCGCCAGCAGCTTGGGGGCTAGCGGGGGTCAAGAGACCCAGTACTTC. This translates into CASSLGASGGQETQYF.